These T cell receptor beta chains were read from a single sample in a study of T cell responses to AZD1222 COVID-19 vaccine. Measured with immunoSEQ multiplex PCR; TCRdb has only the in-frame clones, and not every one. Of 90,000 to 150,000 clones listed, 70% to 90% are singletons. This sample comprised peripheral blood, obtained on day 0 of AZD1222 vaccination. Receptors were obtained from an adult in good health. Each CDR3 is given with its conserved first and last residue. Fields, in order: J gene, D gene, V gene, CDR3 DNA, CDR3 protein. The D gene is left open where the match is weak.

TRBJ2-7 TRBD2 TRBV5-1 TGCGCCAGCAGCTTCGAGGGGACTAGCGGGAGAGAAGGCTACGAGCAGTACTTC CASSFEGTSGREGYEQYF
TRBJ2-1 TRBD2 TRBV5-1 TGCGCCAGCAGCTTGAGGCCCCCTACCCCTAGCGGGAGTTTCGATGAGCAGTTCTTC CASSLRPPTPSGSFDEQFF
TRBJ2-2 TRBD1 TRBV5-1 TGCGCCAGCAGCTTGCAGGGACAGGGGGCTGACACCGGGGAGCTGTTTTTT CASSLQGQGADTGELFF
TRBJ1-5 TRBD1 TRBV28 TGTGCCAGCAAACTGGGGGGACAGGGCAATCAGCCCCAGCATTTT CASKLGGQGNQPQHF
TRBJ2-2 TRBD2 TRBV12-5 TGTGCTAGTGCAAAATCCGGGACTAGTCGGTCCGGGGAGCTGTTTTTT CASAKSGTSRSGELFF
TRBJ2-1 TRBD2 TRBV10-1 TGCGCCAGCAGTGAAACTAGCGGGGGACAGTACAATGAGCAGTTCTTC CASSETSGGQYNEQFF
TRBJ2-3 TRBD2 TRBV4-1 TGCGCCAGCAGCCTGAGTCGCCTAGCGGGAGGAAGCACAGATACGCAGTATTTT CASSLSRLAGGSTDTQYF
TRBJ2-1 TRBD2 TRBV19 TGTGCCAGTACGGGCGGGGGGGCCGTAAATGCTTACAATGAGCAGTTCTTC CASTGGGAVNAYNEQFF
TRBJ1-1 NA TRBV7-3 TGTGCCAGCAGCTACATGAGGGGTTCTGAAGCTTTCTTT CASSYMRGSEAFF
TRBJ1-4 TRBD1 TRBV9 TGTGCCAGCAGCCCCCCAGGGGGCACTAATGAAAAACTGTTTTTT CASSPPGGTNEKLFF
TRBJ2-1 NA TRBV2 TGTGCCAGCAGTGAGCGGAGATCCTCCTACAATGAGCAGTTCTTC CASSERRSSYNEQFF
TRBJ1-6 NA TRBV6-4 TGTGCCAGCAGTGACTTCACAGGTGGTTCACCCCTCCACTTT CASSDFTGGSPLHF
TRBJ2-5 TRBD2 TRBV7-8 TGTGCCAGCAGCTTAACGAGCATTAGCGGGCGTGCCACTCAAGAGACCCAGTACTTC CASSLTSISGRATQETQYF
TRBJ2-1 NA TRBV11-3 TGTGCCAGCAGCTTAGGTCCGGAAAAGAATGAGCAGTTCTTC CASSLGPEKNEQFF